What follows are 29 T cell receptor beta chains derived from one specimen sequenced in a study of T cells in Graves' hyperthyroidism and ophthalmopathy. RNA transcripts yielded amplified TCR beta CDR3 regions. The TCR CDR3 first-round RT-PCR relied on the HTBI primer set. TCRdb re-called the multiplex PCR reads with MiXCR, one entry per CDR3 protein. The table lists over 450,000 distinct CDR3 sequences, around 14% of them singletons, with 15% to 20% in the top ten. The sample consisted of blood. These receptors all stem from a woman younger than 35 with Graves' hyperthyroidism.

This clonotype was observed at least ten times. The gene calls are TRBV7-8 and TRBJ1-3, with 8 bases identical to TRBD1. The CDR3 extends over 16 amino acids. Germline values: CDR1 SGHVS, CDR2 FQNEAQ. The J segment lost 2 bases and the V segment lost 5 bases, leaving 8 bases of the junction unmatched. The CDR3 reads CASSLRQGRTGNTIYF. For the CDR3, the DNA is TGTGCCAGCAGCCTAAGACAGGGGAGGACTGGAAACACCATATATTTT. Complete variable domain (other parts from reference TRBV7-8 and TRBJ1-3): GAGVSQSPRYKVAKRGQDVALRCDPISGHVSLFWYQQALGQGPEFLTYFQNEAQLDKSGLPSDRFFAERPEGSVSTLKIQRTQQEDSAVYLCASSLRQGRTGNTIYFGEGSWLTVV.

This clonotype was picked up many times. J is TRBJ1-1 and V is TRBV11-3; TRBD1 aligns across 7 bases. The germline CDR1 and CDR2 sequences are SGHNT and YENEEA. The CDR3 runs to 14 residues. Germline trimming cut 8 bases from V and 0 bases from J; bases unmatched to any gene: 6. CDR3 region: CASRARGLNTEAFF. CDR3 sequence (DNA): TGTGCCAGCCGAGCGAGGGGGCTGAACACTGAAGCTTTCTTT.

In this sample, this clonotype turned up many times. CDR3 nucleotide sequence: TGTGCCAGTAGGCCCGGGCTGCAGGGGGCAGGGACTGAAGCTTTCTTT. Translation: CASRPGLQGAGTEAFF. The chain uses TRBV19 and TRBJ1-1; TRBD1 matches 8 bases. Germline assignment: CDR1 LNHDA and CDR2 SQIVND (reference sequence). CDR3 length: 16 amino acids. The V gene end was trimmed by 6 bases and the J gene end by 5 bases; junction bases not matched to a gene: 14.

Many counts were recorded for this clonotype. The rearrangement joins TRBV7-3 to TRBJ1-1; D uncertain. V was shortened by 0 bases and J by 2 bases, with 7 bases between the two germline ends. Germline CDR1 and CDR2: SGHTA and FQGTGA. This CDR3 is built from 14 residues. Here the CDR3 reads CASSLTGQNTEAFF. DNA for the CDR3: TGTGCCAGCAGCTTAACAGGGCAAAACACTGAAGCTTTCTTT.

This clonotype was observed many times. This chain joins TRBV2 and TRBJ2-2; 7 bases are a match to TRBD2. CDR1 and CDR2 from the germline V gene are SNHLY and FYNNEI. Losses at the gene ends were 7 bases for V and 2 bases for J; bases not matched to a gene: 4. The CDR3 is 14 residues long. CDR3 coding DNA: TGTGCCAGCAAGCCTAGCGGAAACACCGGGGAGCTGTTTTTT. Translating it yields CASKPSGNTGELFF. The whole variable domain, remainder taken from reference TRBV2 and TRBJ2-2, is EPEVTQTPSHQVTQMGQEVILRCVPISNHLYFYWYRQILGQKVEFLVSFYNNEISEKSEIFDDQFSVERPDGSNFTLKIRSTKLEDSAMYFCASKPSGNTGELFFGEGSRLTVL.

This clonotype was seen a handful of times. A much more abundant neighbour one base away suggests this may be a read error. The gene calls are TRBV20-1 and TRBJ2-7, with 7 positions matching TRBD1. The CDR3 is 13 residues long. Germline assignment: CDR1 DFQATT and CDR2 SNEGSKA (reference sequence). The CDR3 DNA is TGCATTGCTATAGACAGGGCAGGGTACGAGCAGTACTTC. Its translation is CIAIDRAGYEQYF.

This clonotype occurred a few times. The rearrangement links TRBV3-1 to TRBJ2-1; D may be TRBD2 (5 bases). V was pared by 4 bases and J by 5 bases, with 15 bases between. Looked up from germline, CDR1 is LGHDT and CDR2 is YNNKEL (reference sequence). The CDR3 runs 15 residues. The CDR3 here is CASSRRRSSDNEQFF. CDR3 nucleotide sequence: TGTGCCAGCAGCCGGCGGAGGAGCTCAGACAATGAGCAGTTCTTC.

V is TRBV13 and J is TRBJ2-5, with 14 positions matching TRBD2. The CDR3 length is 17 residues. V shed 5 bases, J shed 5 bases, and the junction held 10 bases outside the gene matches. CDR1 is PRHDT, CDR2 FYEKMQ, per germline (reference sequence). CDR3 protein: CASSPRLAGGSGETQYF. The CDR3 DNA sequence: TGTGCCAGCAGCCCTAGACTAGCGGGAGGGTCCGGGGAGACCCAGTACTTC.

This clonotype was observed at least ten times. The rearrangement uses TRBV11-2 and TRBJ1-3, with 12 bases that match TRBD1. This CDR3 region has 17 residues. J was trimmed by 3 bases and V by 5 bases; bases with no gene match: 8. In germline, CDR1 is SGHAT, CDR2 FQNNGV. The CDR3 nucleotides read TGTGCCAGCAGCGCCCCGGGACAGGGGGCGGATGGAAACACCATATATTTT. Its protein is CASSAPGQGADGNTIYF.

This clonotype has ten or more counts. This chain uses TRBV7-8 with TRBJ2-7; 13 nucleotides align to TRBD2. The CDR3 is 15 amino acids. Unmatched junction bases numbered 6, after V lost 5 bases and J lost 5 bases. CDR1 and CDR2 (germline): SGHVS, FQNEAQ. The CDR3 sequence is CASSLRLAGGNEQYV. CDR3 nucleotide sequence: TGTGCCAGCAGCCTTCGACTAGCGGGAGGAAACGAGCAGTACGTC.

This clonotype was picked up many times. V is TRBV7-3 and J is TRBJ1-1; no definite D call. The CDR3 runs to 15 residues. Germline V gene lookup returns CDR1 SGHTA and CDR2 FQGTGA. V was trimmed by 0 bases and J by 1 base, leaving 9 bases between them. CDR3 region: CASSLTRTQNTEAFF. The CDR3 bases are TGTGCCAGCAGCTTAACACGAACACAGAACACTGAAGCTTTCTTT.

This clonotype was seen at least ten times. V is TRBV5-1 and J is TRBJ1-1, with a tentative D call TRBD1 (5 bases). The ends were cut back, 4 bases at V and 1 base at J, with 8 bases in the middle. The CDR3 extends over 13 amino acids. Germline V gene lookup returns CDR1 SGHRS and CDR2 YFSETQ. CDR3 sequence: CASSHTGNTEAFF. The CDR3 DNA reads TGCGCCAGCAGCCATACAGGGAACACTGAAGCTTTCTTT.

The sample holds many counts of this clonotype. The chain employs TRBV2 and TRBJ1-6; no definite D call. The CDR3 totals 16 residues. CDR1 and CDR2 (germline): SNHLY, FYNNEI. Trimming removed 2 bases from V and 0 bases from J, with 8 bases in between. CDR3 coding DNA: TGTGCCAGCAGTGAATTCCGGAGCTCCTATAATTCACCCCTCCACTTT. Translated: CASSEFRSSYNSPLHF.

The rearrangement joins TRBV2 to TRBJ2-7, with 8 bases that match TRBD2. The V gene's germline CDR1 is SNHLY and CDR2 FYNNEI. This CDR3 comprises 16 residues. The ends lost 6 bases at V and 3 bases at J; junction bases unmatched: 13. The CDR3 protein is CASSIDREGYNYEQYF. The CDR3 DNA is TGTGCCAGCAGCATCGACCGGGAGGGTTACAACTACGAGCAGTACTTC.

The chain employs TRBV9 and TRBJ2-1, with 10 bases fitting TRBD2. CDR1 and CDR2 (germline): SGDLS, YYNGEE. The V gene end was trimmed by 0 bases and the J gene end by 9 bases; junction bases not matched to a gene: 9. The CDR3 has 16 residues. CDR3 DNA: TGTGCCAGCAGCGTAGGACTAGCGGGCGACCGGGGTGAGCAGTTCTTC. Residues: CASSVGLAGDRGEQFF.

This clonotype occurred many times. J is TRBJ2-1 and V is TRBV20-1; weak D call: TRBD2 (6 bases). Trimming cost V 2 bases and J 4 bases, with 15 bases left between them. Germline loops: CDR1 DFQATT, CDR2 SNEGSKA (reference sequence). CDR3 size: 15 residues. The CDR3 loop is CSARIPGLPYNEQFF. The CDR3 DNA sequence: TGCAGTGCTAGAATCCCGGGACTCCCATACAATGAGCAGTTCTTC.

This clonotype was counted at least ten times. In DNA, the CDR3 is TGTGCCATCAGTGGACTAGCGGGACCGTACGAGCAGTACTTC. Encoded protein: CAISGLAGPYEQYF. This chain uses TRBV10-3 with TRBJ2-7; 11 bases line up with TRBD2. In germline, CDR1 is ENHRY, CDR2 SYGVKD. V shed 4 bases and J 4 bases; nucleotides not matched to a gene: 3. The CDR3 is 14 residues long.

There are many counts of this clonotype. The rearrangement joins TRBV15 to TRBJ2-1, with 13 bases aligning to TRBD2. The V gene end was trimmed by 3 bases and the J gene end by 8 bases; junction bases not matched to a gene: 7. This CDR3 comprises 16 residues. CDR1 LNHNV and CDR2 YYDKDF come from the germline V gene (reference sequence). The chain's CDR3 is CATSRLTSGRFHEQFF. The CDR3 DNA sequence: TGTGCCACCAGCAGGTTGACTAGCGGGAGGTTTCATGAGCAGTTCTTC.

The chain links TRBV19 to TRBJ1-4; 7 bases line up with TRBD1. CDR1 and CDR2 from the germline V gene are LNHDA and SQIVND (reference sequence). Trimming took 7 bases from V and 4 from J; bases not matched to a gene: 3. The CDR3 extends over 13 amino acids. This CDR3 is CASNTGVNEKLFF. The CDR3 DNA reads as TGTGCCAGTAACACAGGGGTTAATGAAAAACTGTTTTTT.

This clonotype was found many times. The chain carries TRBV27 and TRBJ1-4; tentatively, D is TRBD1 (5 bases). There are 14 residues in the CDR3. Germline CDR1 MNHEY, CDR2 SMNVEV (reference sequence). The V gene lost 6 bases and the J gene lost 4 bases, with 12 bases spanning the gap. CDR3 sequence reads: CASSTRALNEKLFF. The CDR3 coding sequence is TGTGCCAGCAGCACCAGGGCCCTTAATGAAAAACTGTTTTTT.

This clonotype was observed a few times. The rearrangement links TRBV29-1 to TRBJ2-7; 10 bases match TRBD1. Germline V gene lookup returns CDR1 SQVTM and CDR2 ANQGSEA. Unmatched junction bases numbered 13, after V lost 5 bases and J lost 0 bases. The CDR3 is 17 residues long. CDR3 coding DNA: TGCAGCGTTCGACAGGGGGCGGGCGGGCTGACCTCCTACGAGCAGTACTTC. It is translated as CSVRQGAGGLTSYEQYF.

This rearrangement joins TRBV10-3 to TRBJ2-5; the match to TRBD2 covers 12 bases. The ends lost 6 bases at V and 7 bases at J; junction bases unmatched: 12. The CDR3 totals 16 residues. Looked up from germline, CDR1 is ENHRY and CDR2 is SYGVKD. As DNA, the CDR3 is TGTGCCATCAGGAGACTAGCGGGAGCGGGTCTGGGGACCCAGTACTTC. It specifies CAIRRLAGAGLGTQYF.

The rearrangement links TRBV19 to TRBJ2-4; TRBD2 matches at 8 bases. With 4 bases clipped from V and 8 bases from J, the junction kept 10 bases outside the gene matches. CDR1 and CDR2 (germline): LNHDA, SQIVND (reference sequence). CDR3 length: 15 residues. The CDR3 loop reads CASSTPGLEHHIQYF. The CDR3 DNA is TGTGCCAGTAGTACCCCGGGACTAGAGCATCACATTCAGTACTTC. Variable domain in full (rest from reference TRBV19 and TRBJ2-4): DGGITQSPKYLFRKEGQNVTLSCEQNLNHDAMYWYRQDPGQGLRLIYYSQIVNDFQKGDIAEGYSVSREKKESFPLTVTSAQKNPTAFYLCASSTPGLEHHIQYFGAGTRLSVL.

This clonotype was detected a few times. The rearrangement links TRBV24-1 to TRBJ2-3, with a weak D call TRBD2 (5 bases). Trimming cost V 9 bases and J 3 bases, with 12 bases left between them. This CDR3 comprises 13 residues. The V gene's germline CDR1 is KGHDR and CDR2 SFDVKD. The CDR3 DNA is TGTGCCACCGAGACGACGGGAACAGATACGCAGTATTTT. Encoded protein: CATETTGTDTQYF.

This clonotype was counted at least ten times. This chain joins TRBV2 and TRBJ2-2; TRBD2 aligns across 11 bases. The CDR3 extends over 17 amino acids. Germline-derived CDR1 and CDR2 are SNHLY and FYNNEI. The junction had 3 bases not matched to a gene; V was cut back by 1 base and J by 2 bases. As DNA, the CDR3 is TGTGCCAGCAGTGAAGGTACTAGCGGGAGAAACACCGGGGAGCTGTTTTTT. Its translation is CASSEGTSGRNTGELFF. Drawing the rest from reference TRBV2 and TRBJ2-2, the complete variable domain is EPEVTQTPSHQVTQMGQEVILRCVPISNHLYFYWYRQILGQKVEFLVSFYNNEISEKSEIFDDQFSVERPDGSNFTLKIRSTKLEDSAMYFCASSEGTSGRNTGELFFGEGSRLTVL.

The CDR3 reads CSARWWNRNYNEQFF. CDR3 coding DNA: TGCAGTGCTAGATGGTGGAACAGAAACTACAATGAGCAGTTCTTC. The chain is built from TRBV20-1 and TRBJ2-1; D remains ambiguous. Trimming cost V 2 bases and J 3 bases, with 14 bases left between them. CDR1 is DFQATT, CDR2 SNEGSKA, per germline (reference sequence). The CDR3 sequence is 15 residues long.

This clonotype has a count of ten or more. The rearrangement joins TRBV6-1 to TRBJ2-7; TRBD1 matches 8 bases. Trimming removed 8 bases from V and 5 bases from J; junction bases left unmatched: 8. Germline-derived CDR1 and CDR2 are MNHNS and SASEGT. There are 13 residues in the CDR3. CDR3 DNA sequence: TGTGCCAGCCATGGACAGGGAGCCAACGAGCAGTACGTC. It translates to CASHGQGANEQYV.

This clonotype was picked up many times. This chain connects TRBV5-1 to TRBJ2-2, with 8 bases fitting TRBD1. Per germline, CDR1 SGHRS and CDR2 YFSETQ. With 7 bases clipped from V and 6 bases from J, the junction kept 11 bases outside the gene matches. CDR3 length: 15 residues. CDR3 region: CASSETGEGAGELFF. The CDR3 DNA is TGCGCCAGCTCAGAGACAGGGGAAGGCGCCGGGGAGCTGTTTTTT. The variable domain in full, with the rest retrieved from reference TRBV5-1 and TRBJ2-2, is KAGVTQTPRYLIKTRGQQVTLSCSPISGHRSVSWYQQTPGQGLQFLFEYFSETQRNKGNFPGRFSGRQFSNSRSEMNVSTLELGDSALYLCASSETGEGAGELFFGEGSRLTVL.

This clonotype was picked up many times. The J gene is TRBJ1-1, the V gene TRBV18, with a tentative D call TRBD1 (5 bases). Germline V CDR1 and CDR2: KGHSH, LQKENI. The CDR3 consists of 15 residues. Trimming took off 3 bases at V and 3 bases at J, with 14 bases between the two ends. The CDR3 reads CASSPQGLEDTEAFF. As DNA, the CDR3 is TGTGCCAGCTCACCCCAGGGTCTCGAGGACACTGAAGCTTTCTTT. The variable domain in full, completed from reference TRBV18 and TRBJ1-1, reads NAGVMQNPRHLVRRRGQEARLRCSPMKGHSHVYWYRQLPEEGLKFMVYLQKENIIDESGMPKERFSAEFPKEGPSILRIQQVVRGDSAAYFCASSPQGLEDTEAFFGQGTRLTVV.